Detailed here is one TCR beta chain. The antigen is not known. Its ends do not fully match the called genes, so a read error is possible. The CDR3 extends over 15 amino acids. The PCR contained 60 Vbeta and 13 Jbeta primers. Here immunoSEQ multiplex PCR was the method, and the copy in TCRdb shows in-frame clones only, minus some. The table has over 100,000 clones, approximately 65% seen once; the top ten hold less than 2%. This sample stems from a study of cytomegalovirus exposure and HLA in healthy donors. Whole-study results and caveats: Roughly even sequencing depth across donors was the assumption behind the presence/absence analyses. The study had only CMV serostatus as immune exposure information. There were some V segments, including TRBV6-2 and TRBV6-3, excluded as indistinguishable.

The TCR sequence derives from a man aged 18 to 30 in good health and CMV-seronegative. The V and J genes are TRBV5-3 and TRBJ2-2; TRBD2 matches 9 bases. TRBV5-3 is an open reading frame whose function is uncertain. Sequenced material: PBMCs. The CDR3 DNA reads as TGTGCCAGCAGCTTAGCGGGAGAGTTGGCCGGGGAGCTGTTTTTT. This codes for CASSLAGELAGELFF.